A single sample is the source of the 14 T cell receptor beta chains below, sequenced in a study of cytomegalovirus exposure and HLA in healthy donors. Primers for the PCR totalled 60 Vbeta and 13 Jbeta. The table came from immunoSEQ multiplex PCR; TCRdb's copy has only in-frame clones and leaves some out. Among fewer than 250,000 clones listed, roughly 80% were seen once. Material: PBMCs. The receptors derive from a woman in her 30s in good health and CMV-seropositive.

This chain links TRBV19 with TRBJ1-5; no clear D gene. CDR1 is LNHDA and CDR2 is SQIVND in the germline V gene (reference sequence). The length of the CDR3 is 13 residues. V lost 1 base to trimming and J lost 6 bases, with 7 bases between them. DNA for the CDR3: TGTGCCAGTAGTATAGCGACGGGTCAGCCCCAGCATTTT. Protein: CASSIATGQPQHF.

The CDR3 sequence is CASSSYGTGGEQYF. CDR3 in DNA: TGTGCCAGCAGCTCCTATGGGACAGGGGGCGAGCAGTACTTC. The gene calls are TRBV7-9 and TRBJ2-7; TRBD1 aligns across 11 bases. Per the germline V gene, CDR1 is SEHNR and CDR2 is FQNEAQ (reference sequence). The CDR3 covers 14 residues. Trimming at V came to 4 bases and at J to 6 bases, leaving 5 bases not matched to a gene.

This sequence joins TRBV27 and TRBJ1-2, with D unresolved. The germline gives CDR1 MNHEY, CDR2 SMNVEV (reference sequence). CDR3 length: 16 residues. Trimming shortened V by 3 bases and J by 6 bases, and 20 bases separated the two germline ends. Here the CDR3 DNA reads TGTGCCAGCAGTTTTCGTGATGGGCGTAGTGCCCATGGCTACACCTTC. This codes for CASSFRDGRSAHGYTF.

This clone was counted between two and nine times. The chain employs TRBV15 and TRBJ2-2, with D perhaps TRBD1 (5 bases). The V end was cut by 0 bases, the J end by 4 bases, with 6 bases between. The CDR3 covers 14 residues. The germline gives CDR1 LNHNV, CDR2 YYDKDF (reference sequence). The CDR3 sequence: CATSRDQGTGELFF. The DNA for the CDR3 is TGTGCCACCAGCAGAGATCAGGGCACCGGGGAGCTGTTTTTT.

The chain is built from TRBV2 and TRBJ2-7; 12 bases are shared with TRBD2. V was pared by 8 bases and J by 2 bases, with 7 bases of the junction left unmatched. CDR1 is SNHLY, CDR2 FYNNEI, per germline. The CDR3 covers 15 residues. CDR3 protein: CASGGLAGLPYEQYF. CDR3 DNA: TGTGCCAGCGGGGGACTAGCGGGTCTACCCTACGAGCAGTACTTC.

The J gene is TRBJ2-1, the V gene TRBV7-9, with 9 bases matching TRBD2. The CDR3 consists of 13 residues. The V gene's germline CDR1 is SEHNR and CDR2 FQNEAQ (reference sequence). J lost 10 bases, V lost 2 bases, and 3 bases had no gene match. DNA of the CDR3: TGTGCCAGCAGCTTAAATAGCGGGAGCGAGCAGTTCTTC. Residues: CASSLNSGSEQFF. Complete variable domain (other parts from reference TRBV7-9 and TRBJ2-1): DTGVSQNPRHKITKRGQNVTFRCDPISEHNRLYWYRQTLGQGPEFLTYFQNEAQLEKSRLLSDRFSAERPKGSFSTLEIQRTEQGDSAMYLCASSLNSGSEQFFGPGTRLTVL.

J is TRBJ1-2 and V is TRBV4-2; 8 bases line up with TRBD1. The CDR3 spans 15 residues. Germline CDR1 LGHNA, CDR2 YNFKEQ. Trimming at V came to 1 base and at J to 4 bases, leaving 5 bases not matched to a gene. CDR3 amino acids: CASSQVRTGSYGYTF. The CDR3 region has the DNA TGTGCCAGCAGCCAAGTCAGGACAGGGAGCTATGGCTACACCTTC.

The rearrangement joins TRBV5-1 to TRBJ1-1; D might be TRBD1 (6 bases). Trimming left V 4 bases short and J 4 bases short, with 17 bases between. CDR1 and CDR2 from the germline V gene are SGHRS and YFSETQ. The CDR3 is made up of 15 amino acids. As DNA, the CDR3 is TGCGCCAGCAGCAGAACAGGGTGGGAGACCACTGAAGCTTTCTTT. This codes for CASSRTGWETTEAFF.

The table lists this clone with a few counts. The chain links TRBV27 to TRBJ2-7, with 7 bases fitting TRBD1. The CDR3 is 13 residues long. With 9 bases clipped from V and 5 bases from J, the junction kept 10 bases outside the gene matches. CDR1 and CDR2 from the germline V gene are MNHEY and SMNVEV (reference sequence). The CDR3 DNA reads TGTGCCAGTCAGACAGGGAAGAGCCACGAGCAGTACTTC. This gives the protein CASQTGKSHEQYF.

This rearrangement joins TRBV28 to TRBJ2-1, with D possibly being TRBD2 (7 bases). V lost 7 bases and J lost 6, with 22 bases in between. CDR1 is MDHEN and CDR2 is SYDVKM in the germline V gene. This CDR3 has 16 residues. DNA of the CDR3: TGTGCCAGCACCCCGAGGGGGGGAGGGGATTCCAATGAGCAGTTCTTC. It yields the protein CASTPRGGGDSNEQFF.

The rearrangement uses TRBV13 and TRBJ1-3; TRBD1 agrees at 8 bases. The CDR3 is 15 residues long. V lost 1 base, J lost 9 bases, and 8 bases stayed unmatched. Germline V gene sequence: CDR1 PRHDT, CDR2 FYEKMQ (reference sequence). The CDR3 reads CASSLAGGRLGTIYF. CDR3 nucleotides: TGTGCCAGCAGCTTAGCAGGGGGCCGGCTTGGCACCATATATTTT.

This clone showed up just once. V is TRBV11-3 and J is TRBJ2-2, with 11 bases lining up with TRBD2. Germline loops: CDR1 SGHNT, CDR2 YENEEA. Unmatched junction bases numbered 12, after V lost 1 base and J lost 5 bases. This CDR3 has 19 amino acids. This CDR3 reads CASSLGASGRTRATGELFF. CDR3 bases: TGTGCCAGCAGCTTAGGGGCTAGCGGGAGGACGCGAGCTACCGGGGAGCTGTTTTTT.

The V call is TRBV28, the J call TRBJ2-3; 13 nucleotides line up with TRBD2. Germline assignment: CDR1 MDHEN and CDR2 SYDVKM. The length of the CDR3 is 17 residues. V lost 5 bases, J lost 4 bases, and 9 bases stayed unmatched. The CDR3 DNA follows: TGTGCCAGCAGTGCTACTCGGACTAGCGGGAGCGCAGATACGCAGTATTTT. Its protein product is CASSATRTSGSADTQYF.

The CDR3 here is CATSRFRGTTNEKLFF. In nucleotides, the CDR3 is TGTGCCACCAGCAGGTTCAGGGGTACGACTAATGAAAAACTGTTTTTT. J is TRBJ1-4 and V is TRBV15, with D possibly matching TRBD1 (6 bases). V gave up 3 bases and J gave up 2 bases, with 13 bases separating them. CDR3 length: 16 residues. Per the germline V gene, CDR1 is LNHNV and CDR2 is YYDKDF (reference sequence).